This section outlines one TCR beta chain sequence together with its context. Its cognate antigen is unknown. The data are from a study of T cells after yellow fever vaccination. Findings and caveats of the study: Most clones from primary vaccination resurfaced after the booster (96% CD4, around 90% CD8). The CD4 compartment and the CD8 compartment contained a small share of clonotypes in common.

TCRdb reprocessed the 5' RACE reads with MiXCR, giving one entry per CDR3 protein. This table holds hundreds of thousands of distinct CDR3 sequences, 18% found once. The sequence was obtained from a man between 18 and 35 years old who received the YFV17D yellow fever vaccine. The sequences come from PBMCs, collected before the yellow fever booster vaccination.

DNA of the CDR3: TGCAGCGTTGCCTTGACAGGGGGGAACACTGAAGCTTTCTTT. Translated, it gives CSVALTGGNTEAFF. The chain links TRBV29-1 to TRBJ1-1; 9 positions agree with TRBD1. J lost 1 base, V lost 4 bases, and 4 bases had no gene match. The CDR3 is made up of 14 amino acids. Germline lookup yields CDR1 SQVTM and CDR2 ANQGSEA.